This TCR beta chain originates from a study of blood T cells in healthy people across ages. The table lists this clonotype with a count of one. As yet, its antigen is unknown. Broader study findings: Expanded clonotype shifts may have been confounded, as the donors had an unknown CMV status. Reliance upon unsorted PBMCs precluded definitive naive versus antigen-experienced comparison.

Together with a sample-barcoded 5' primer, a J-beta primer mix was included in a second PCR lasting about 7 to 11 cycles. No fewer than 3 million CDR3-containing paired-end reads came from each sample. One entry per CDR3 protein, called by TCRdb with MiXCR from the 5' RACE reads. There are 650,000 or so distinct CDR3 sequences in the sample; 52% occur only once, and roughly 14% lies in the top ten. Per the germline V gene, CDR1 is SGHTA and CDR2 is FQGNSA. Between the trimmed V and J ends, which lost 8 bases and 1 base, there was a span of 15 bases. The CDR3 is 15 residues long. This chain joins TRBV7-2 and TRBJ2-4; D unclear. The sequence came from a woman of 80 years or more in good health. Sequences were obtained from blood. The CDR3 region has the DNA TGTGCCAGCCTCCCCCGTTTAGGGGCCAAAAACATTCAGTACTTC. It is translated as CASLPRLGAKNIQYF. The whole variable domain, filled in from reference TRBV7-2 and TRBJ2-4, reads GAGVSQSPSNKVTEKGKDVELRCDPISGHTALYWYRQSLGQGLEFLIYFQGNSAPDKSGLPSDRFSAERTGGSVSTLTIQRTQQEDSAVYLCASLPRLGAKNIQYFGAGTRLSVL.